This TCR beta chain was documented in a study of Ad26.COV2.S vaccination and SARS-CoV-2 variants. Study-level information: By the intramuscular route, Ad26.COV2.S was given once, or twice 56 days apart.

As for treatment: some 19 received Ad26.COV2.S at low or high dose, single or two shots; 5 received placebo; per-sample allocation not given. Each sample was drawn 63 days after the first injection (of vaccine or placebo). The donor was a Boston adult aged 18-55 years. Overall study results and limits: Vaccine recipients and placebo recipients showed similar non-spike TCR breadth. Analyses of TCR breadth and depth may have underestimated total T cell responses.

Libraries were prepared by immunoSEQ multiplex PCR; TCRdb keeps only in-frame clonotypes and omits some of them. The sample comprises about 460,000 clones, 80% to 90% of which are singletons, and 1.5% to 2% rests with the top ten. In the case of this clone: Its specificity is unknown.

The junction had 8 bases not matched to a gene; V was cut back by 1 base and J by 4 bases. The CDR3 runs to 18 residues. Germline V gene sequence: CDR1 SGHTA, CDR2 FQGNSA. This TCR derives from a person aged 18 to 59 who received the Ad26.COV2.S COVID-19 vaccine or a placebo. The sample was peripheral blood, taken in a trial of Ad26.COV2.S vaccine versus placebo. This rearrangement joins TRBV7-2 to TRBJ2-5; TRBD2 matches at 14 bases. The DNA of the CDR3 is TGTGCCAGCAGCTTAGTAGGGACTAGCGGGAGAAAAGGAGAGACCCAGTACTTC. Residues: CASSLVGTSGRKGETQYF. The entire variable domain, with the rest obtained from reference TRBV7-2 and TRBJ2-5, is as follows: GAGVSQSPSNKVTEKGKDVELRCDPISGHTALYWYRQSLGQGLEFLIYFQGNSAPDKSGLPSDRFSAERTGGSVSTLTIQRTQQEDSAVYLCASSLVGTSGRKGETQYFGPGTRLLVL.